This TCR beta chain stems from a study of control samples from healthy donors and cancer patients. The CDR3 is made up of 11 amino acids. Unmatched junction bases numbered 2, after V lost 7 bases and J lost 3 bases. Germline assignment: CDR1 SQVTM and CDR2 ANQGSEA. The method was immunoSEQ multiplex PCR; TCRdb's version includes in-frame clones alone and lacks a portion of them. The sample has tens of thousands of clones; more than 75% are singletons. The specimen sequenced was PBMCs. This receptor was taken from a woman aged 45-60 years with lung cancer. V and J are TRBV29-1 and TRBJ1-2; TRBD1 matches 7 bases. CDR3 in amino acids: CSAGQYYGYTF. The DNA for the CDR3 is TGCAGCGCGGGACAGTACTATGGCTACACCTTC. Supplemented by reference TRBV29-1 and TRBJ1-2, the full variable domain reads SAVISQKPSRDICQRGTSLTIQCQVDSQVTMMFWYRQQPGQSLTLIATANQGSEATYESGFVIDKFPISRPNLTFSTLTVSNMSPEDSSIYLCSAGQYYGYTFGSGTRLTVV.